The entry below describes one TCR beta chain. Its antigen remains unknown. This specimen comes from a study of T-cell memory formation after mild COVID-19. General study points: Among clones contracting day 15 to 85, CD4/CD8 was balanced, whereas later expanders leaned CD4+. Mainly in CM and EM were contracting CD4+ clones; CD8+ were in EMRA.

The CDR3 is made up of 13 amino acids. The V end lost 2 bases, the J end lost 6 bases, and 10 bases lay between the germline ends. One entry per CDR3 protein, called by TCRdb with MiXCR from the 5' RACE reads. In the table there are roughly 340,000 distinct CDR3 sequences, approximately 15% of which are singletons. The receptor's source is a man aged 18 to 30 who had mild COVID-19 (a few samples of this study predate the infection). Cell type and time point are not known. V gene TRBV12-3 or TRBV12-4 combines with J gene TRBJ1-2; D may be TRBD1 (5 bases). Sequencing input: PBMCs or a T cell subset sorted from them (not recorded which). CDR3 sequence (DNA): TGTGCCAGCAGTTTAACGGGGGAGGATGGCTACACCTTC. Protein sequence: CASSLTGEDGYTF.